This T cell receptor (beta chain) originates from a study of blood T cell repertoires in COVID-19. Only in-frame clones appear in the TCRdb table, and some are missing; sequencing was by immunoSEQ multiplex PCR. The sample comprises about 500,000 clones, roughly 89% of which are singletons, and 0.9% rests with the top ten. The CDR3 loop spans 17 amino acids. J was trimmed by 5 bases and V by 3 bases; bases with no gene match: 9. From germline, CDR1 is KGHSH and CDR2 LQKENI. This sequence was found in a man in his late teens or twenties with COVID-19, enrolled during active disease. The sample taken for sequencing was peripheral blood. The chain recombines TRBV18 with TRBJ1-4; 10 bases match TRBD1. The chain's CDR3 is CASSPTGTGQGNEKLFF. The CDR3, as DNA: TGTGCCAGCTCACCCACGGGAACGGGACAGGGGAATGAAAAACTGTTTTTT. The full variable domain, completed using reference TRBV18 and TRBJ1-4, is NAGVMQNPRHLVRRRGQEARLRCSPMKGHSHVYWYRQLPEEGLKFMVYLQKENIIDESGMPKERFSAEFPKEGPSILRIQQVVRGDSAAYFCASSPTGTGQGNEKLFFGSGTQLSVL.